The 31 T cell receptor beta chains reported below all come from one sample, sequenced in a study of shared clonotypes between healthy human individuals. Clones were sequenced by immunoSEQ multiplex PCR, and TCRdb holds only the in-frame ones, with some missing. The sample contains some 2.3 million clones, more than 80% of which appear only once. The sequencing sample was made of naive CD4+ T cells from PBMCs. Subset: CD45RA+ positively selected. The source is a young man in good health. Some clones in this sample may be carry-over from other donors' samples.

The rearrangement joins TRBV4-1 to TRBJ2-1; the match to TRBD1 covers 7 bases. With 4 bases clipped from V and 3 bases from J, the junction kept 9 bases outside the gene matches. This CDR3 has 16 amino acids. Germline V gives CDR1 MGHRA, CDR2 YSYEKL. CDR3 residues: CASSLSPGTDYNEQFF. The CDR3 nucleotides are TGCGCCAGCAGCCTATCCCCCGGGACAGACTACAATGAGCAGTTCTTC.

This chain connects TRBV18 to TRBJ2-7; 8 bases align to TRBD2. CDR1 and CDR2 (germline): KGHSH, LQKENI. The V and J ends lost 3 bases and 7 bases, in that order; junction bases with no gene match: 5. This CDR3 has 13 residues. CDR3 amino acids: CASSPGGAGEQYF. In nucleotides, the CDR3 is TGTGCCAGCTCACCCGGGGGGGCCGGAGAGCAGTACTTC.

To note about this clone: One junction end disagrees with the germline gene, perhaps due to a read error. The gene calls are TRBV18 and TRBJ1-4, with D unclear. CDR1 is KGHSH, CDR2 LQKENI, per germline. This CDR3 is built from 13 residues. The CDR3, as DNA: TGTGCCAGCTTGGGAGCTATTAATGACAAACTGTTTTTT. This gives the protein CASLGAINDKLFF.

This sequence joins TRBV18 and TRBJ2-3; the match to TRBD2 covers 8 bases. The CDR3 loop spans 16 amino acids. Germline CDR1 is KGHSH and CDR2 is LQKENI. The ends lost 0 bases at V and 3 bases at J; junction bases unmatched: 5. The CDR3, as DNA: TGTGCCAGCTCACCACCGACGGGAGGGCCTACAGATACGCAGTATTTT. Residues: CASSPPTGGPTDTQYF.

V usage is TRBV6-5 and J usage is TRBJ2-3, with 10 bases matching TRBD2. Germline V gives CDR1 MNHEY, CDR2 SVGAGI. CDR3 length equals 15 residues. V dropped 6 bases and J dropped 10; count of bases not matched to a gene: 13. DNA of the CDR3: TGTGCCAGCAGCCAAGCGGGTAGCGGGAGGACCGCGCAGTATTTT. It translates to CASSQAGSGRTAQYF.

As concerns this clone: Other nucleotide sequences from this sample produce the same CDR3. The rearrangement joins TRBV7-9 to TRBJ2-7; D ambiguous. This CDR3 contains 11 residues. Trimming removed 4 bases at V and 3 bases at J, with 4 bases between. Per germline, CDR1 SEHNR and CDR2 FQNEAQ (reference sequence). The CDR3 reads CASSSFYEQYF. The CDR3 region has the DNA TGTGCCAGCAGCTCGTTCTACGAGCAGTACTTC.

CDR3: CAISVAGPGQPQHF. The CDR3 DNA follows: TGTGCCATCAGTGTAGCAGGGCCTGGGCAGCCCCAGCATTTT. The rearrangement joins TRBV10-3 to TRBJ1-5; weak D call: TRBD1 (5 bases). The CDR3 spans 14 residues. V lost 4 bases to trimming and J lost 7 bases, with 14 bases between them. Germline CDR1 and CDR2: ENHRY and SYGVKD.

The rearrangement links TRBV2 to TRBJ1-4, with D uncertain. The CDR3 covers 13 residues. In germline, CDR1 is SNHLY, CDR2 FYNNEI. V shed 5 bases and J shed 4 bases, with 8 bases lying between them. CDR3 DNA sequence: TGTGCCAGCAGTACAGAGGATAATGAAAAACTGTTTTTT. Its translation is CASSTEDNEKLFF.

This clone was detected only once. V usage is TRBV11-2 and J usage is TRBJ1-1, with D uncertain. Trimming pared 6 bases from V and 11 bases from J, leaving 22 bases between. The CDR3 consists of 14 residues. In germline, CDR1 is SGHAT, CDR2 FQNNGV. The CDR3 sequence is CASSPLAWAAGAFF. The CDR3 DNA reads as TGTGCCAGCAGTCCTCTTGCTTGGGCGGCGGGTGCTTTCTTT.

The chain carries TRBV4-1 and TRBJ2-3; D is possibly TRBD2 (6 bases). Trimming cost V 4 bases and J 0 bases, with 14 bases left between them. Germline CDR1 reads MGHRA; CDR2 reads YSYEKL. CDR3 size: 16 residues. This chain's CDR3 is CASSPRTTSSTDTQYF. The DNA for the CDR3 is TGCGCCAGCAGCCCCCGGACTACTTCTAGCACAGATACGCAGTATTTT.

J is TRBJ2-6 and V is TRBV6-5; TRBD2 matches at 7 bases. CDR1 is MNHEY and CDR2 is SVGAGI in the germline V gene. The CDR3 length is 14 residues. V dropped 8 bases and J dropped 4; count of bases not matched to a gene: 5. The chain's CDR3 is CASGRGSGANVLTF. In DNA form, the CDR3 reads TGTGCCAGCGGGAGGGGTTCCGGGGCCAACGTCCTGACTTTC.

This chain uses TRBV18 with TRBJ2-5; D tentatively fits TRBD1 or TRBD2 (6 bases each). Looked up from germline, CDR1 is KGHSH and CDR2 is LQKENI. There are 17 residues in the CDR3. Trimming stripped 1 base from V and 0 bases from J, with 15 bases between. CDR3 region: CASSPLGGPEYQETQYF. DNA for the CDR3: TGTGCCAGCTCACCACTAGGGGGGCCCGAGTACCAAGAGACCCAGTACTTC. The full variable domain, with the rest looked up from reference TRBV18 and TRBJ2-5, is NAGVMQNPRHLVRRRGQEARLRCSPMKGHSHVYWYRQLPEEGLKFMVYLQKENIIDESGMPKERFSAEFPKEGPSILRIQQVVRGDSAAYFCASSPLGGPEYQETQYFGPGTRLLVL.

The chain joins TRBV6-1 to TRBJ1-2; D gene unclear. The CDR3 contains 15 residues. Germline values: CDR1 MNHNS, CDR2 SASEGT. The germline V and J ends were trimmed by 1 base and 3 bases, with 12 bases remaining between them. CDR3 sequence reads: CASSEGLTDYYGYTF. DNA of the CDR3: TGTGCCAGCAGTGAAGGGCTTACGGACTACTATGGCTACACCTTC.

The chain combines TRBV29-1 with TRBJ2-5, with a possible D match to TRBD2 (7 bases). The V gene's germline CDR1 is SQVTM and CDR2 ANQGSEA. The ends were cut back, 4 bases at V and 2 bases at J, with 11 bases in the middle. The CDR3 loop spans 13 amino acids. The CDR3 coding sequence is TGCAGCGTTGGGGGGGGCCGGCAAGAGACCCAGTACTTC. It encodes CSVGGGRQETQYF.

V usage is TRBV29-1 and J usage is TRBJ2-7, with D unclear. The V end was cut by 1 base, the J end by 2 bases, with 9 bases between. This CDR3 spans 13 amino acids. Germline V gives CDR1 SQVTM, CDR2 ANQGSEA. Written as DNA, the CDR3 is TGCAGCGTTGAAGGGGAATTCGCCTACGAGCAGTACTTC. It codes for CSVEGEFAYEQYF.

CDR3 sequence (DNA): TGCGCCAGCAGCCACACGACCAAGTCCCCCAATCAGCCCCAGCATTTT. Protein sequence: CASSHTTKSPNQPQHF. The chain has TRBV4-1 and TRBJ1-5; no definite D call. CDR1 is MGHRA and CDR2 is YSYEKL in the germline V gene. This CDR3 region has 16 residues. V lost 3 bases and J 3 bases, leaving 15 bases between the germline ends.

This clone was seen a single time. CDR3 bases: TGTGCCAGCAGCCCCCGGGACAGGGGAGAAAATGAGCAGTTCTTC. Encoded protein: CASSPRDRGENEQFF. J is TRBJ2-1 and V is TRBV9; 10 bases line up with TRBD1. There are 15 residues in the CDR3. V lost 4 bases and J lost 7; bases outside the gene matches: 8. CDR1 is SGDLS, CDR2 YYNGEE, per germline.

The rearrangement links TRBV15 to TRBJ2-1, with TRBD2 as a possible D gene (5 bases). The germline V gene encodes CDR1 LNHNV and CDR2 YYDKDF (reference sequence). V was cut by 1 base and J by 9 bases, with 16 bases left in between. This CDR3 spans 15 amino acids. Here the CDR3 DNA reads TGTGCCACCAGCAGAGTGCGGGCAGAAAGTCCTGAGCAGTTCTTC. Amino acid sequence: CATSRVRAESPEQFF.

V gene TRBV5-1 combines with J gene TRBJ2-7; D might be TRBD1 (6 bases). CDR3 length equals 14 residues. Between the trimmed V and J ends, which lost 4 bases and 2 bases, there was a span of 13 bases. Germline V gene data show CDR1 as SGHRS and CDR2 as YFSETQ. The CDR3 loop reads CASSAGPGAYEQYF. Here the CDR3 DNA reads TGCGCCAGCAGCGCCGGACCAGGGGCCTACGAGCAGTACTTC.

The chain uses TRBV28 and TRBJ2-4; no definite D call. CDR1 is MDHEN and CDR2 is SYDVKM in the germline V gene. This CDR3 is built from 13 residues. V was clipped by 3 bases and J by 6 bases, with 9 bases between them. CDR3 amino acids: CASSFVGVNIQYF. For the CDR3, the DNA is TGTGCCAGCAGTTTCGTCGGTGTAAACATTCAGTACTTC.

The V gene is TRBV5-6, the J gene TRBJ2-7; D possibly matches TRBD1 or TRBD2 (6 bases each). Deletions cut 4 bases from V and 3 bases from J, with 17 bases between. The CDR3 extends over 15 amino acids. In germline, CDR1 is SGHDT, CDR2 YYEEEE. CDR3 protein: CASSPYGGGVYEQYF. Here the CDR3 DNA reads TGTGCCAGCAGCCCCTACGGAGGGGGAGTCTACGAGCAGTACTTC.

The rearrangement uses TRBV7-2 and TRBJ2-2; possibly TRBD1 for D (7 bases). The V gene lost 3 bases and the J gene lost 6 bases, with 11 bases spanning the gap. Per germline, CDR1 SGHTA and CDR2 FQGNSA. CDR3 length equals 14 residues. This chain's CDR3 is CASSFARGAGELFF. DNA for the CDR3: TGTGCCAGCAGCTTTGCCAGGGGGGCCGGGGAGCTGTTTTTT.

The genes are TRBV7-8 and TRBJ2-1; TRBD2 matches at 8 bases. The germline CDR1 and CDR2 sequences are SGHVS and FQNEAQ. Trimming at V came to 2 bases and at J to 4 bases, leaving 7 bases not matched to a gene. The CDR3 loop spans 16 amino acids. CDR3 amino acids: CASSLTGTRLYNEQFF. The CDR3 coding sequence is TGTGCCAGCAGCTTAACCGGGACTAGGCTGTACAATGAGCAGTTCTTC.

The chain carries TRBV6-1 and TRBJ2-7; 11 nucleotides align to TRBD1. CDR3 length: 15 amino acids. From germline, CDR1 is MNHNS and CDR2 SASEGT. The ends lost 6 bases at V and 3 bases at J; junction bases unmatched: 7. The CDR3 DNA follows: TGTGCCAGCAGCTTAGGGACAGGGGGATACTACGAGCAGTACTTC. This gives the protein CASSLGTGGYYEQYF.

As DNA, the CDR3 is TGTGCCAGCAGCCTCGGCCTTCGGACGCAGTATTTT. This codes for CASSLGLRTQYF. This chain connects TRBV11-1 to TRBJ2-3, with D uncertain. Germline lookup yields CDR1 SGHAT and CDR2 FQDESV (reference sequence). The CDR3 sequence is 12 residues long. The ends were cut back, 5 bases at V and 9 bases at J, with 12 bases in the middle.

About this clone itself: Other DNA sequences in the same sample also yield this CDR3. The chain uses TRBV29-1 and TRBJ2-7; D gene ambiguous. There are 11 residues in the CDR3. The germline V gene encodes CDR1 SQVTM and CDR2 ANQGSEA. With 6 bases removed from V and 3 bases from J, the gap between germline ends came to 9 bases. This CDR3 is CSVGAGYEQYF. The CDR3 region has the DNA TGCAGCGTGGGTGCTGGCTACGAGCAGTACTTC.

This sequence joins TRBV21-1 and TRBJ1-3; the table's D gene call, TRBD1, was not cross checked with the DNA. TRBV21-1 is shown as a pseudogene. This CDR3 region has 16 residues. The CDR3 DNA is TGTGCCAGCCGGAGGATACAGGGTAGATCTGGAAACACCATATATTTT. Translated, it gives CASRRIQGRSGNTIYF.

The chain carries TRBV28 and TRBJ2-7; D is unclear. V dropped 5 bases and J dropped 3 bases, with 14 bases sitting between them. The CDR3 consists of 14 residues. CDR1 and CDR2 (germline): MDHEN, SYDVKM. This CDR3 is CASSPRTDHYEQYF. CDR3 DNA: TGTGCCAGCAGTCCCAGGACGGACCACTACGAGCAGTACTTC.

The gene calls are TRBV21-1 and TRBJ1-5; no check of the table's D call, TRBD1, against the DNA was made. TRBV21-1 is given as a pseudogene. This CDR3 has 21 amino acids. The CDR3 region has the DNA TGTGCCAGCAGCACGATCTTGACAGAGGCCCGGCTCCAGTTTAGCAATCAGCCCCAGCATTTT. Translation: CASSTILTEARLQFSNQPQHF.

The gene calls are TRBV6-5 and TRBJ2-5; D is uncertain. Germline assignment: CDR1 MNHEY and CDR2 SVGAGI. CDR3 length: 8 amino acids. Trimming took 8 bases from V and 7 from J, leaving 2 bases between them. CDR3 sequence: CASGTQYF. CDR3 nucleotide sequence: TGTGCCAGCGGGACCCAGTACTTC.

This sequence joins TRBV27 and TRBJ2-3, with D perhaps TRBD2 (5 bases). This CDR3 spans 15 amino acids. The germline CDR1 and CDR2 sequences are MNHEY and SMNVEV (reference sequence). The ends were cut back, 7 bases at V and 2 bases at J, with 16 bases in the middle. The CDR3 sequence is CASKGAADLTDTQYF. The CDR3 nucleotides read TGTGCCAGCAAAGGAGCGGCCGATCTCACAGATACGCAGTATTTT.